This T cell receptor (beta chain) emerged from a study of shared clonotypes between healthy human individuals. As regards this clone: The same CDR3 can be traced to other DNA sequences in this sample.

The germline V gene has CDR1 SEHNR and CDR2 FQNEAQ (reference sequence). The CDR3 sequence is 15 residues long. The trim removed 2 bases at V and 4 bases at J, leaving 4 bases unmatched. Sequencing was performed with immunoSEQ multiplex PCR; in TCRdb, only in-frame clones are kept and a portion is missing. Among roughly 700,000 clones, about nine tenths were seen once, and the ten largest hold about 34%. The sample comprised memory CD8+ T cells from PBMCs. Stated subset: CD45RO+ cells pooled with CCR7-negative TemRA cells. The sequence was collected from a man between 18 and 29 years old in good health. Some clones in this sample may be carry-over from other donors' samples. The chain has TRBV7-9 and TRBJ2-1, with TRBD2 matching 8 bases. DNA of the CDR3: TGTGCCAGCAGCTTACGTAGCGGGGTTTACAATGAGCAGTTCTTC. Its protein is CASSLRSGVYNEQFF.